This T cell receptor beta chain emerged from a study of T cell repertoires in cytomegalovirus infection. Across the whole study: CMV epitopes that were recently identified and HLA-C-restricted were used alongside well-studied HLA-B-restricted ones.

TCRdb itself ran the reads through MiXCR, one entry per CDR3 protein. Of some 700,000 distinct CDR3 sequences detected, about 30% appear once; the ten largest clones hold roughly 18%. V lost 8 bases, J lost 2 bases, and 22 bases lay in between. Germline V lookup: CDR1 MDHEN, CDR2 SYDVKM. This CDR3 region has 16 residues. In the case of this clonotype: Its target is not known.

The origin of this receptor is a human donor in good health (CMV status not recorded). Some clones in this sample may be carry-over from other donors' samples. Sample: cultured PBMCs, taken from culture after CMV antigen stimulation. The chain combines TRBV28 with TRBJ2-7, with no clear D. The CDR3 spells CASPPTGLVIAYEQYF. CDR3 coding DNA: TGTGCCAGCCCTCCTACTGGGCTAGTCATCGCCTACGAGCAGTACTTC.